The next 29 T cell receptor beta chains were all read from a single sample in a study of T cell responses to AZD1222 COVID-19 vaccine. The data were produced by immunoSEQ multiplex PCR, yet TCRdb's version contains in-frame clones alone and is incomplete. The sample has about 94,000 clones, 70% to 90% seen once. The source was peripheral blood, collected on day 0 of AZD1222 vaccination. These receptors came from an adult in good health.

CDR3 amino acids: CASSIPGQGSNQPQHF. CDR3 in DNA: TGTGCCAGTAGTATCCCCGGACAGGGAAGCAATCAGCCCCAGCATTTT. The chain employs TRBV19 and TRBJ1-5; 8 nucleotides match TRBD1. V shed 3 bases, J shed 1 base, and the junction held 5 bases outside the gene matches. There are 16 residues in the CDR3. Germline CDR1 and CDR2: LNHDA and SQIVND (reference sequence).

The table lists this clone with a few counts. The rearrangement uses TRBV6-6 and TRBJ2-7; 16 positions match TRBD2. Germline V gene data show CDR1 as MNHNY and CDR2 as SVGAGI (reference sequence). The CDR3 runs to 22 residues. Unmatched junction bases numbered 22, after V lost 5 bases and J lost 3 bases. The CDR3 loop reads CASSPQTQIPGLAGGFGYEQYF. CDR3 nucleotides: TGTGCCAGCAGTCCCCAAACACAAATTCCGGGACTAGCGGGGGGGTTTGGCTACGAGCAGTACTTC.

The gene calls are TRBV28 and TRBJ1-4; D uncertain. Per the germline V gene, CDR1 is MDHEN and CDR2 is SYDVKM. The CDR3 length is 13 residues. The V gene lost 6 bases and the J gene lost 4 bases, with 9 bases spanning the gap. The DNA of the CDR3 is TGTGCCAGCAGGGCGAGGGTTAATGAAAAACTGTTTTTT. Translated, it gives CASRARVNEKLFF.

The rearrangement uses TRBV3-1 (or the pseudogene TRBV3-2) and TRBJ2-5; 12 bases are a match to TRBD2. The V gene's germline CDR1 is LGHDT and CDR2 YNNKEL (reference sequence). The J segment lost 4 bases and the V segment lost 3 bases, leaving 6 bases of the junction unmatched. The CDR3 spans 16 residues. DNA of the CDR3: TGTGCCAGCAGCCAGAGGACTAGCGGGGAGGGAGAGACCCAGTACTTC. It translates to CASSQRTSGEGETQYF.

The CDR3 is CASRMAGDRGSGYTF. The DNA for the CDR3 is TGTGCCAGCAGGATGGCGGGGGACAGGGGTAGTGGCTACACCTTC. The chain uses TRBV6-5 and TRBJ1-2; 10 positions agree with TRBD1. CDR3 size: 15 residues. The V gene end was trimmed by 6 bases and the J gene end by 7 bases; junction bases not matched to a gene: 11. Per germline, CDR1 MNHEY and CDR2 SVGAGI.

V gene TRBV30 combines with J gene TRBJ2-3; D not certain. Trimming cost V 0 bases and J 0 bases, with 10 bases left between them. Germline assignment: CDR1 GTSNPN and CDR2 SVGIG (reference sequence). CDR3 length: 15 residues. CDR3 sequence reads: CAWSVRRGSTDTQYF. The CDR3 DNA reads TGTGCCTGGAGTGTAAGGCGAGGAAGCACAGATACGCAGTATTTT.

This chain links TRBV3-1 (or the pseudogene TRBV3-2) with TRBJ1-2; D perhaps matches TRBD1 (5 bases). CDR1 is LGHDT, CDR2 YNNKEL, per germline (reference sequence). The CDR3 is 15 amino acids. Trimming took off 4 bases at V and 4 bases at J, with 16 bases between the two ends. This CDR3 is CASSPGLAITYGYTF. DNA for the CDR3: TGTGCCAGCAGCCCGGGACTTGCGATCACCTATGGCTACACCTTC.

This clone came up a few times. The V and J genes are TRBV6-2 or TRBV6-3 and TRBJ1-5, with TRBD1 matching 7 bases. With 2 bases clipped from V and 7 bases from J, the junction kept 5 bases outside the gene matches. The length of the CDR3 is 14 residues. Germline CDR1 is MNHEY and CDR2 is SVGEGT. DNA of the CDR3: TGTGCCAGCAGTTACGGAGGGGGCGGGCAGCCCCAGCATTTT. As protein: CASSYGGGGQPQHF.

This sequence joins TRBV4-2 and TRBJ2-4; D may be TRBD1 (5 bases). The CDR3 sequence is 17 residues long. The V end lost 0 bases, the J end lost 0 bases, and 12 bases lay between the germline ends. The germline V gene encodes CDR1 LGHNA and CDR2 YNFKEQ. The CDR3 reads CASSQENRNLAKNIQYF. The CDR3 DNA follows: TGTGCCAGCAGCCAAGAAAACAGGAATCTAGCCAAAAACATTCAGTACTTC.

The V gene is TRBV7-3, the J gene TRBJ2-1; the D gene could be TRBD1 or TRBD2 (6 bases each). In germline, CDR1 is SGHTA, CDR2 FQGTGA. This CDR3 is 18 amino acids long. The germline V and J ends were trimmed by 1 base and 0 bases, with 16 bases remaining between them. The CDR3 reads CASSLRPSGAISYNEQFF. CDR3 sequence (DNA): TGTGCCAGCAGCTTAAGACCCTCGGGGGCCATCTCCTACAATGAGCAGTTCTTC. Filled out from reference TRBV7-3 and TRBJ2-1, the complete variable domain reads GAGVSQTPSNKVTEKGKYVELRCDPISGHTALYWYRQSLGQGPEFLIYFQGTGAADDSGLPNDRFFAVRPEGSVSTLKIQRTERGDSAVYLCASSLRPSGAISYNEQFFGPGTRLTVL.

The J gene is TRBJ1-4, the V gene TRBV6-5, with 7 bases matching TRBD1. The CDR3 is made up of 14 amino acids. CDR1 is MNHEY and CDR2 is SVGAGI in the germline V gene. J lost 4 bases, V lost 6 bases, and 5 bases had no gene match. CDR3 sequence reads: CASSRDRINEKLFF. In DNA, the CDR3 is TGTGCCAGCAGCCGGGACAGAATTAATGAAAAACTGTTTTTT.

The rearrangement links TRBV19 to TRBJ2-2; no clear D gene. The V and J ends lost 3 bases and 6 bases respectively, with 11 bases between them. CDR3 size: 14 residues. The germline V gene has CDR1 LNHDA and CDR2 SQIVND (reference sequence). CDR3 coding DNA: TGTGCCAGTAGTATCGCGACGATCGCCGGGGAGCTGTTTTTT. As protein: CASSIATIAGELFF.

The chain uses TRBV19 and TRBJ1-1; D remains ambiguous. Germline V gene sequence: CDR1 LNHDA, CDR2 SQIVND (reference sequence). V was clipped by 2 bases and J by 6 bases, with 13 bases between them. The CDR3 consists of 14 residues. The CDR3 nucleotides read TGTGCCAGTAGTATAATAGAGAGGTTTGCTGAAGCTTTCTTT. This sequence encodes CASSIIERFAEAFF.

V usage is TRBV7-2 and J usage is TRBJ1-3; 8 bases are shared with TRBD1. Germline V gene sequence: CDR1 SGHTA, CDR2 FQGNSA. This CDR3 has 16 residues. The trim removed 1 base at V and 0 bases at J, leaving 2 bases unmatched. CDR3 bases: TGTGCCAGCAGCTTAGACAGGGGGAGCTCTGGAAACACCATATATTTT. Translation: CASSLDRGSSGNTIYF.

This clone was seen more than once but under ten times. This chain uses TRBV24-1 with TRBJ1-2; D gene ambiguous. Germline assignment: CDR1 KGHDR and CDR2 SFDVKD. Trimming left V 2 bases short and J 5 bases short, with 5 bases between. CDR3 size: 12 residues. Here the CDR3 reads CATSDSGYGYTF. CDR3 coding DNA: TGTGCCACCAGTGATTCCGGGTATGGCTACACCTTC.

This clone was counted a single time. DNA of the CDR3: TGTGCCAGCAGCTTAGACCCGGGGGGGGGACCTTCGGTGGATGAGCAGTTCTTC. Translated: CASSLDPGGGPSVDEQFF. The gene calls are TRBV11-2 and TRBJ2-1; TRBD2 aligns across 8 bases. V was clipped by 0 bases and J by 8 bases; unmatched bases: 15. This CDR3 comprises 18 residues. CDR1 SGHAT and CDR2 FQNNGV come from the germline V gene.

This chain uses TRBV11-3 with TRBJ2-5; 12 nucleotides match TRBD1. Trimming at V came to 5 bases and at J to 5 bases, leaving 6 bases not matched to a gene. This CDR3 region has 15 residues. In germline, CDR1 is SGHNT, CDR2 YENEEA. The CDR3 DNA reads TGTGCCAGCAGCACCGGGACAGGGGGCGAGGAGACCCAGTACTTC. Translation: CASSTGTGGEETQYF.

This chain links TRBV5-8 with TRBJ2-1; D is perhaps TRBD1 (5 bases). Germline CDR1 SGHTS, CDR2 YDEGEE. This CDR3 is 15 amino acids long. V shed 3 bases and J shed 8 bases, with 18 bases lying between them. CDR3 nucleotide sequence: TGTGCCAGCAGCTCCCAGGGCCAAGTAGGCGATGAGCAGTTCTTC. Its translation is CASSSQGQVGDEQFF.

The V and J genes are TRBV5-1 and TRBJ1-2, with 7 bases lining up with TRBD1. The germline CDR1 and CDR2 sequences are SGHRS and YFSETQ. This CDR3 region has 13 residues. Trimming at V came to 4 bases and at J to 7 bases, leaving 7 bases not matched to a gene. The CDR3 nucleotides are TGCGCCAGCAGCGTCGACAGGGAAGGTGGCTACACCTTC. It translates to CASSVDREGGYTF.

The chain uses TRBV6-5 and TRBJ2-2; no clear D. V was pared by 2 bases and J by 5 bases, with 6 bases between. This CDR3 comprises 13 residues. Looked up from germline, CDR1 is MNHEY and CDR2 is SVGAGI. The CDR3 DNA reads as TGTGCCAGCAGTTACCTAGGGACCGGGGAGCTGTTTTTT. The encoded protein is CASSYLGTGELFF.

This rearrangement joins TRBV18 to TRBJ1-3; D uncertain. This CDR3 has 16 amino acids. V gave up 3 bases and J gave up 0 bases, with 12 bases separating them. Germline loops: CDR1 KGHSH, CDR2 LQKENI. This CDR3 is CASSPRRPDSGNTIYF. The DNA of the CDR3 is TGTGCCAGCTCACCGCGCCGGCCTGACTCTGGAAACACCATATATTTT.

This clone was observed a few times. The chain combines TRBV7-6 with TRBJ2-2, with 9 bases matching TRBD1. Germline lookup yields CDR1 SGHVS and CDR2 FNYEAQ. The CDR3 extends over 16 amino acids. Losses at the gene ends were 4 bases for V and 2 bases for J; bases not matched to a gene: 5. Written as DNA, the CDR3 is TGTGCCAGCAGCTCGAACAGGGGGCTCAACACCGGGGAGCTGTTTTTT. Its protein product is CASSSNRGLNTGELFF.

J is TRBJ1-2 and V is TRBV5-6; TRBD1 is a possible D gene (6 bases). Germline V lookup: CDR1 SGHDT, CDR2 YYEEEE. V was pared by 0 bases and J by 1 base, with 16 bases between. The CDR3 is 17 amino acids. The CDR3 loop reads CASSLAGTGGFNYGYTF. In DNA form, the CDR3 reads TGTGCCAGCAGCTTGGCTGGTACCGGGGGCTTTAACTATGGCTACACCTTC. Filled out from reference TRBV5-6 and TRBJ1-2, the complete variable domain reads DAGVTQSPTHLIKTRGQQVTLRCSPKSGHDTVSWYQQALGQGPQFIFQYYEEEERQRGNFPDRFSGHQFPNYSSELNVNALLLGDSALYLCASSLAGTGGFNYGYTFGSGTRLTVV.

This chain links TRBV19 with TRBJ2-2; tentative D call: TRBD1 (5 bases). CDR1 is LNHDA and CDR2 is SQIVND in the germline V gene (reference sequence). There are 14 residues in the CDR3. Trimming took 5 bases from V and 1 from J, leaving 8 bases between them. CDR3 DNA: TGTGCCAGTAGTGAACAGGTGAACACCGGGGAGCTGTTTTTT. It translates to CASSEQVNTGELFF.

This sequence joins TRBV4-3 and TRBJ2-2; 8 bases map to TRBD2. Looked up from germline, CDR1 is LGHNA and CDR2 is YSLEER. The CDR3 spans 17 residues. Trimming took 0 bases from V and 6 from J; bases not matched to a gene: 9. DNA of the CDR3: TGCGCCAGCAGCCAAGATCTGAGCGGGGGCCCGGCCGGGGAGCTGTTTTTT. Its translation is CASSQDLSGGPAGELFF.

The gene calls are TRBV29-1 and TRBJ2-5; 7 nucleotides line up with TRBD1. The V segment lost 7 bases and the J segment 4 bases; nucleotides outside the gene matches: 6. Germline CDR1 SQVTM, CDR2 ANQGSEA. The CDR3 has 12 amino acids. CDR3 amino acids: CSGKTGPETQYF. The DNA of the CDR3 is TGCAGCGGGAAGACAGGGCCAGAGACCCAGTACTTC.

A few counts support this clone. The chain employs TRBV27 and TRBJ2-7; 8 nucleotides agree with TRBD2. CDR1 and CDR2 (germline): MNHEY, SMNVEV (reference sequence). This CDR3 has 14 amino acids. With 5 bases clipped from V and 6 bases from J, the junction kept 9 bases outside the gene matches. The CDR3 spells CASSRAGAPGEQYF. CDR3 bases: TGTGCCAGCAGTAGAGCGGGAGCACCCGGCGAGCAGTACTTC.

The chain links TRBV19 to TRBJ1-5; the match to TRBD1 covers 7 bases. Germline CDR1 LNHDA, CDR2 SQIVND (reference sequence). V was clipped by 6 bases and J by 6 bases; unmatched bases: 8. This CDR3 region has 14 residues. CDR3 bases: TGTGCCAGTAGGTTACAGGGGCCCAGTCAGCCCCAGCATTTT. Translated, it gives CASRLQGPSQPQHF.

The CDR3 nucleotides are TGTGCCGCCGGCGGGGGGTATGGAGATACGCAGTATTTT. It specifies CAAGGGYGDTQYF. V and J are TRBV19 and TRBJ2-3, with 8 bases lining up with TRBD2. The V gene's germline CDR1 is LNHDA and CDR2 SQIVND (reference sequence). Germline trimming cut 11 bases from V and 5 bases from J; bases unmatched to any gene: 9. This CDR3 has 13 amino acids. The whole variable domain, filled in from reference TRBV19 and TRBJ2-3, reads DGGITQSPKYLFRKEGQNVTLSCEQNLNHDAMYWYRQDPGQGLRLIYYSQIVNDFQKGDIAEGYSVSREKKESFPLTVTSAQKNPTAFYLCAAGGGYGDTQYFGPGTRLTVL.